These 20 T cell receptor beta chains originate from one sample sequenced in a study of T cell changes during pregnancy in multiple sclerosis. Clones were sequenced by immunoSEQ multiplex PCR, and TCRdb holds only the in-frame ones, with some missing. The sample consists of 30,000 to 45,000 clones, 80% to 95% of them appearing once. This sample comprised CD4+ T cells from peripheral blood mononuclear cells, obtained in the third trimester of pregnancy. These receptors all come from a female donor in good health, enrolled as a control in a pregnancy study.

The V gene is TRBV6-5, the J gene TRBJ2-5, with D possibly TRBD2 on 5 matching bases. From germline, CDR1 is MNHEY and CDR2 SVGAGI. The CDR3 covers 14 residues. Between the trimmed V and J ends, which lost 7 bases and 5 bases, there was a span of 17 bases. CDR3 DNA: TGTGCCAGCACCCGGGGATCGCGGTGGGAGACCCAGTACTTC. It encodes CASTRGSRWETQYF.

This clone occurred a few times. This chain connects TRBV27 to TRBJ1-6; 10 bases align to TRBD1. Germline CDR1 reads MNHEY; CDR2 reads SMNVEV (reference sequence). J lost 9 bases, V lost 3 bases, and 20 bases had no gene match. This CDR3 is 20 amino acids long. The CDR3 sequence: CASSLTGGGGIGGLASPLHF. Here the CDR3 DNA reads TGTGCCAGCAGTTTGACAGGGGGCGGAGGCATCGGCGGCCTTGCTTCACCCCTCCACTTT.

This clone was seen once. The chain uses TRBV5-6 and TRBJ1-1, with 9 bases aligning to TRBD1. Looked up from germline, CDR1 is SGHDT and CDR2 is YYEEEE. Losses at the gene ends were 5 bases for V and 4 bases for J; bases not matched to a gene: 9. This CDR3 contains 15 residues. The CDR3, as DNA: TGTGCCAGCAGTCAAAATCCGGGACAGGGCACTGAAGCTTTCTTT. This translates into CASSQNPGQGTEAFF.

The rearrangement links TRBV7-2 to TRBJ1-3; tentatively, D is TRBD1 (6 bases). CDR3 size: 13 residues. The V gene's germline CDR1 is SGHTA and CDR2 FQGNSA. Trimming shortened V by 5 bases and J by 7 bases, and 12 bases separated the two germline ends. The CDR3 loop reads CASSRETGNTIYF. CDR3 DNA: TGTGCCAGCAGCCGAGAAACAGGGAACACCATATATTTT.

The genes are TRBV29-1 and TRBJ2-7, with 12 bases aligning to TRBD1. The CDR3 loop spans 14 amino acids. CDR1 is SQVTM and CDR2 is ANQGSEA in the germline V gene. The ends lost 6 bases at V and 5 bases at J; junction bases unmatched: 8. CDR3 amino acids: CSVIPGQGADEQYF. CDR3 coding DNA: TGCAGCGTCATACCGGGACAGGGGGCCGACGAGCAGTACTTC.

Here the CDR3 reads CASMFSLPGTSGGRQETQYF. Here the CDR3 DNA reads TGTGCCAGCATGTTCTCTCTCCCTGGGACTAGCGGGGGTCGACAAGAGACCCAGTACTTC. V is TRBV2 and J is TRBJ2-5, with 14 bases aligning to TRBD2. V lost 7 bases, J lost 2 bases, and 18 bases stayed unmatched. The CDR3 consists of 20 residues. Germline V gene data show CDR1 as SNHLY and CDR2 as FYNNEI.

CDR3 DNA: TGTGCCAGCAGCTTTGGGGGCGCAGAAAAACTGTTTTTT. Translated, it gives CASSFGGAEKLFF. V is TRBV7-2 and J is TRBJ1-4; maybe TRBD1 (6 bases). The germline gives CDR1 SGHTA, CDR2 FQGNSA. Trimming took off 3 bases at V and 8 bases at J, with 10 bases between the two ends. The CDR3 loop spans 13 amino acids. Full variable domain (remainder filled in from reference TRBV7-2 and TRBJ1-4): GAGVSQSPSNKVTEKGKDVELRCDPISGHTALYWYRQSLGQGLEFLIYFQGNSAPDKSGLPSDRFSAERTGGSVSTLTIQRTQQEDSAVYLCASSFGGAEKLFFGSGTQLSVL.

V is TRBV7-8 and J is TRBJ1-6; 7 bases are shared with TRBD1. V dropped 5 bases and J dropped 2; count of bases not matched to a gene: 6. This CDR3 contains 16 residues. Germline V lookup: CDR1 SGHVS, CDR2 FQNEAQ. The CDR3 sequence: CASSLTGVAYNSPLHF. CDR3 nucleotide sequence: TGTGCCAGCAGCCTCACAGGGGTGGCCTATAATTCACCCCTCCACTTT.

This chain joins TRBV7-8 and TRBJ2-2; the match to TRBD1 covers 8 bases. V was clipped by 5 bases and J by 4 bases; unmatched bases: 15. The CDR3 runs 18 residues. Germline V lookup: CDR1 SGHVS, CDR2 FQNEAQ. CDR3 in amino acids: CASSRGSKTGVSTGELFF. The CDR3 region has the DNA TGTGCCAGCAGCCGCGGATCGAAGACAGGGGTCAGCACCGGGGAGCTGTTTTTT.

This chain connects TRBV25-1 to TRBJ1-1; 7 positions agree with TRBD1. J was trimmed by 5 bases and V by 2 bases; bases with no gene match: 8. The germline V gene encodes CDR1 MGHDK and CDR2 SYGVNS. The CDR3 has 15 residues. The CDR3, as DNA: TGTGCCAGCAGTGAACAAAGGGGGCGGGAAACTGAAGCTTTCTTT. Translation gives CASSEQRGRETEAFF.

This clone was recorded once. As DNA, the CDR3 is TGTGCCAGCAGCGCCCCGACGGGTCGAGCCTATGGCTACACCTTC. Protein sequence: CASSAPTGRAYGYTF. The J gene is TRBJ1-2, the V gene TRBV9; D not certain. There are 15 residues in the CDR3. Trimming stripped 3 bases from V and 4 bases from J, with 16 bases between. CDR1 is SGDLS, CDR2 YYNGEE, per germline. The full variable domain, in which reference TRBV9 and TRBJ1-2 provide the parts outside the CDR3, is DSGVTQTPKHLITATGQRVTLRCSPRSGDLSVYWYQQSLDQGLQFLIQYYNGEERAKGNILERFSAQQFPDLHSELNLSSLELGDSALYFCASSAPTGRAYGYTFGSGTRLTVV.

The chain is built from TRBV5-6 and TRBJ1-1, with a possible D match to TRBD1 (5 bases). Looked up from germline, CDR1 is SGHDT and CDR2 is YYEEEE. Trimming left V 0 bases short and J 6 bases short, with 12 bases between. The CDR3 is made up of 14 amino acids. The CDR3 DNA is TGTGCCAGCAGCTTGGAATTGGTAGGGGCTGAAGCTTTCTTT. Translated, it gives CASSLELVGAEAFF.

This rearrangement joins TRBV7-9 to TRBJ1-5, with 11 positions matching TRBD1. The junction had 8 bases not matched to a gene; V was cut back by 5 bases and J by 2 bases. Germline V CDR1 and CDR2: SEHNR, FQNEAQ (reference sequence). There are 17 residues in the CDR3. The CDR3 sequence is CASSRDRGTGGNQPQHF. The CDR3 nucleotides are TGTGCCAGCAGCCGGGACAGGGGGACAGGTGGCAATCAGCCCCAGCATTTT.

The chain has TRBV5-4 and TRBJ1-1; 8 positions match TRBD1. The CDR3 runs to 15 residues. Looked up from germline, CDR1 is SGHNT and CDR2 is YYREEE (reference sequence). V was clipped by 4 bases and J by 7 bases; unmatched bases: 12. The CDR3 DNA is TGTGCCAGCAGCCCCACGCCGACAGGGGAAATTGAAGCTTTCTTT. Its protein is CASSPTPTGEIEAFF.

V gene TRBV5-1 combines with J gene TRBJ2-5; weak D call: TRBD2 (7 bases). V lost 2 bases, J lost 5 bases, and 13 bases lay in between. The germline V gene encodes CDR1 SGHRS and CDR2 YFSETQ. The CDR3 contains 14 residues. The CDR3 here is CASSFGGAQETQYF. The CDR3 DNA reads TGCGCCAGCAGCTTTGGGGGGGCGCAGGAGACCCAGTACTTC. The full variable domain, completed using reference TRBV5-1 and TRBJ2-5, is KAGVTQTPRYLIKTRGQQVTLSCSPISGHRSVSWYQQTPGQGLQFLFEYFSETQRNKGNFPGRFSGRQFSNSRSEMNVSTLELGDSALYLCASSFGGAQETQYFGPGTRLLVL.

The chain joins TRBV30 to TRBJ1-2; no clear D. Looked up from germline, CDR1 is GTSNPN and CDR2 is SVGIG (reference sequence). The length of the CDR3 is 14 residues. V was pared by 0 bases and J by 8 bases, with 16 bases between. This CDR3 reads CAWSVFGQLQGYTF. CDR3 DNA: TGTGCCTGGAGTGTATTTGGGCAGTTACAGGGCTACACCTTC.

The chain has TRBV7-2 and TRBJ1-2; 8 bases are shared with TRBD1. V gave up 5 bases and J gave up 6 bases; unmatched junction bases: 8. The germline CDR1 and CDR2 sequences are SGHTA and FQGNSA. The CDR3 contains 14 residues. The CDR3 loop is CASSVQTGGNGYTF. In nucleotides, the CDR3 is TGTGCCAGCAGCGTACAAACAGGGGGAAATGGCTACACCTTC.

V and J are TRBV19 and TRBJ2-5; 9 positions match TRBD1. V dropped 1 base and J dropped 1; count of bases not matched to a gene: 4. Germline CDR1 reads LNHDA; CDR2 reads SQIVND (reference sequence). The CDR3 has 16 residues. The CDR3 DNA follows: TGTGCCAGTAGTATAGGTGACAGGGGGTCCCAAGAGACCCAGTACTTC. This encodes CASSIGDRGSQETQYF.

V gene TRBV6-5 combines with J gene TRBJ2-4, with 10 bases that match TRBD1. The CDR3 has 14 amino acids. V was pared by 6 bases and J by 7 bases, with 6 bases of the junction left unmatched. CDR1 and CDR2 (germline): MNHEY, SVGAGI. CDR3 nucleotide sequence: TGTGCCAGCAGATCCGGGACAGGGGTCAACATTCAGTACTTC. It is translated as CASRSGTGVNIQYF.

This chain's CDR3 is CASNSPDSTGNTIYF. Here the CDR3 DNA reads TGTGCCAGCAACTCCCCGGACTCGACTGGAAACACCATATATTTT. The chain recombines TRBV7-2 with TRBJ1-3; unclear D gene. The V and J ends lost 7 bases and 2 bases respectively, with 15 bases between them. In germline, CDR1 is SGHTA, CDR2 FQGNSA. The CDR3 runs to 15 residues.